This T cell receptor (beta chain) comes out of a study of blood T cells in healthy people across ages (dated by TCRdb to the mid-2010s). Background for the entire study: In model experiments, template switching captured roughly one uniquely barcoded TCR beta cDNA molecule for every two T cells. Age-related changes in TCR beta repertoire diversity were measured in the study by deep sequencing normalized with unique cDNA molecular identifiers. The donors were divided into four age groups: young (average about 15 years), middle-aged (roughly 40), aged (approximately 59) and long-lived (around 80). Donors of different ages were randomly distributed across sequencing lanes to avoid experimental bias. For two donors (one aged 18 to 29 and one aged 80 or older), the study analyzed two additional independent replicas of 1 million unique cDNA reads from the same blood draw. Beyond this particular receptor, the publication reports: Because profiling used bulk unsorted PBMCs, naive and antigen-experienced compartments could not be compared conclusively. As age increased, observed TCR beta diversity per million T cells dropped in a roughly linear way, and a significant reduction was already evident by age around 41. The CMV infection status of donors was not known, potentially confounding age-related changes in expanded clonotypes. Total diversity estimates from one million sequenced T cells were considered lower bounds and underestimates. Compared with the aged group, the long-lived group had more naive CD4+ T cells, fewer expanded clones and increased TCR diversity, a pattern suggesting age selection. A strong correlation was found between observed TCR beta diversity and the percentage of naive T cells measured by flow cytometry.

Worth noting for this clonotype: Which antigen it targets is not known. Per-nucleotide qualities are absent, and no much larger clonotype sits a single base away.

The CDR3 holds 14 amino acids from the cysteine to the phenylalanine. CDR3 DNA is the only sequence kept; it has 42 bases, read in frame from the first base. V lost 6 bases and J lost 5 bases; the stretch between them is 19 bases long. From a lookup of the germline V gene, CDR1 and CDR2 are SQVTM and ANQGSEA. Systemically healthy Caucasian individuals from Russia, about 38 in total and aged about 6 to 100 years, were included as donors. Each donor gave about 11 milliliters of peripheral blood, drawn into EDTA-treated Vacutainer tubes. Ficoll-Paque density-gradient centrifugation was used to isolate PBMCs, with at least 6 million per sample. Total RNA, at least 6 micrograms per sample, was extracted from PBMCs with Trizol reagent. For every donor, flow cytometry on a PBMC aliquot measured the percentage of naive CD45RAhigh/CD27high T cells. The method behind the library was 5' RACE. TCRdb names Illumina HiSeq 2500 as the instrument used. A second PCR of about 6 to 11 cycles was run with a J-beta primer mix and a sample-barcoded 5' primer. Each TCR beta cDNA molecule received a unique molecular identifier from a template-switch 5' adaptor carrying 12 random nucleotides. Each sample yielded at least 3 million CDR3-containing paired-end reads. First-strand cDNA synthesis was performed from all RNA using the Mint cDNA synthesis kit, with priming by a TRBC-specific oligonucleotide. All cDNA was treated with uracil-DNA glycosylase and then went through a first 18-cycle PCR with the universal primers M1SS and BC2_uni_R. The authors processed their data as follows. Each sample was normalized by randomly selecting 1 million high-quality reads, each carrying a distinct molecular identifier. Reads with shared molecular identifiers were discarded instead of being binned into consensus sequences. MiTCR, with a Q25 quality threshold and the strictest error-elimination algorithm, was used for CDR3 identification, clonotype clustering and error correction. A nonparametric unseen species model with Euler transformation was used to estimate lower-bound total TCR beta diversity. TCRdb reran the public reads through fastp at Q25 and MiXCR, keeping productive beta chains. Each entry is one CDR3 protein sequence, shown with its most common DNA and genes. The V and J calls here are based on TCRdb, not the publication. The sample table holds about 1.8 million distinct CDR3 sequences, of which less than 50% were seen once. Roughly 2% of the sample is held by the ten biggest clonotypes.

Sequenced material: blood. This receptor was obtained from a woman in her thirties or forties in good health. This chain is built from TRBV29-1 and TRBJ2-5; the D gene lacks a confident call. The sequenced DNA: TGCAGCGTGCCCCGCTCCACCCCGGGCGAGACCCAGTACTTC. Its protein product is CSVPRSTPGETQYF.